The clone carrying this TCR beta chain was observed at least ten times. As yet, its antigen is unknown. In the authors' workflow: A papillary thyroid cancer distant-metastasis classifier was built from CDR3 differences across clinicopathological groups. TCRdb re-called clones from the PCR reads using MiXCR. The V and J calls here are based on TCRdb, not the publication. The data contain approximately 35,000 clones, 10% to 13% of them seen just once; the ten biggest clones take up 15% to 20%. V lost 0 bases, J lost 8 bases, and 11 bases lay in between. The length of the CDR3 is 15 residues. The V gene's germline CDR1 is LGHNA and CDR2 YSLEER. The entry originates in a study of metastatic and nonmetastatic thyroid tumors. Study information: Comparison of repertoires was carried out across blood and tumor or nodule tissue from malignant and benign thyroid patients. Study-wide findings and caveats: It was reportedly found that TCR beta diversity was significantly higher in malignant thyroid tumors than in benign nodules, a difference seen in both blood and tumor samples.

No treatment of any kind had been given to any patient before thyroid surgery. The sequence derives from a female donor with papillary thyroid cancer or a benign thyroid nodule (not recorded which). Some clones in this sample may be carry-over from other donors' samples. The chain has TRBV4-3 and TRBJ1-6; a weak D match, TRBD1 (6 bases). The sample taken for sequencing was blood. CDR3 bases: TGCGCCAGCAGCCAAGATGGACAGTTATATTCACCCCTCCACTTT. Its translation is CASSQDGQLYSPLHF.